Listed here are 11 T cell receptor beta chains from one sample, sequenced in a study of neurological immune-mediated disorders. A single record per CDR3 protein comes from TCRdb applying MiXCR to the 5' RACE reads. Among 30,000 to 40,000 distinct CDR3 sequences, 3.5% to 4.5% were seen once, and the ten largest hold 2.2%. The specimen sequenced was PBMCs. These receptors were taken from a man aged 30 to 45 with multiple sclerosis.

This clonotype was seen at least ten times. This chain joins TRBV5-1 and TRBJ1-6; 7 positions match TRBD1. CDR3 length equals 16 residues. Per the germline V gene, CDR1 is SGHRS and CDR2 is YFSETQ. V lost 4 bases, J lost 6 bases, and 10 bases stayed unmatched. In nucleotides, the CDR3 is TGCGCCAGCAGCGACGACAGGGAGGAATTTAATTCACCCCTCCACTTT. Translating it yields CASSDDREEFNSPLHF.

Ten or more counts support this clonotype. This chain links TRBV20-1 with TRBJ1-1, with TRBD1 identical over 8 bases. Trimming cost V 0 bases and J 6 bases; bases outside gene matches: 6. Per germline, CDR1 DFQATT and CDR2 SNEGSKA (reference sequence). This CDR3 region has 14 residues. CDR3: CSARDTRGLPEAFF. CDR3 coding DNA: TGCAGTGCTAGAGACACCAGGGGGCTCCCTGAAGCTTTCTTT.

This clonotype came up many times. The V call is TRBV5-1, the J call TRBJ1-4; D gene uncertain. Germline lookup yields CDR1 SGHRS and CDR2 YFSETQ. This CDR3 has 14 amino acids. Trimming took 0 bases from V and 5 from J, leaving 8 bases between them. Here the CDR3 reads CASSLGGPNEKLFF. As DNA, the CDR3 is TGCGCCAGCAGCTTGGGTGGGCCCAATGAAAAACTGTTTTTT.

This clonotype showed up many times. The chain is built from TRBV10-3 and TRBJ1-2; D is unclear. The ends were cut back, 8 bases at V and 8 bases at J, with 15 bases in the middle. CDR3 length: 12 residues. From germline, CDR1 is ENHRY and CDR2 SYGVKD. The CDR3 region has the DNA TGTGCCATCCGAGGAACAGACGGAGGCTACACCTTC. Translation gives CAIRGTDGGYTF.

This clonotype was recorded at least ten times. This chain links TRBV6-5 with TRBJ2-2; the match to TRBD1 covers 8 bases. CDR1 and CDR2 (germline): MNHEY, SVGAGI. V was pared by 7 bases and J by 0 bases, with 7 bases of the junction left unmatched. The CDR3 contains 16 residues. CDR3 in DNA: TGTGCCAGCACCTTCCGACAGGGGACGAACACCGGGGAGCTGTTTTTT. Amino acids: CASTFRQGTNTGELFF.

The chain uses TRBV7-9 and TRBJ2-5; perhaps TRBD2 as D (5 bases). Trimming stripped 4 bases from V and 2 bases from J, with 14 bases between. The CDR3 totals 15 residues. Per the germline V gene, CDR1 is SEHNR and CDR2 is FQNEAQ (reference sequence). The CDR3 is CASSSPGIAQETQYF. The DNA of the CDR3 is TGTGCCAGCAGCTCTCCGGGAATAGCGCAAGAGACCCAGTACTTC.

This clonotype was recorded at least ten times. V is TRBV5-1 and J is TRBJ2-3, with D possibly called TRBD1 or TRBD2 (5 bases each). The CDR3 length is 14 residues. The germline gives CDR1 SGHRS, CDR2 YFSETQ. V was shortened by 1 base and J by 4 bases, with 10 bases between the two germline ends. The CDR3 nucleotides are TGCGCCAGCAGCTTGATGTTGGGGGCAGATACGCAGTATTTT. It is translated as CASSLMLGADTQYF.

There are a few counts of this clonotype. The chain's CDR3 is CASRSGGAPNEQFF. DNA of the CDR3: TGTGCCAGTAGGAGCGGGGGGGCCCCCAATGAGCAGTTCTTC. V gene TRBV6-6 combines with J gene TRBJ2-1; 10 nucleotides line up with TRBD2. There are 14 residues in the CDR3. V dropped 9 bases and J dropped 6; count of bases not matched to a gene: 8. CDR1 MNHNY and CDR2 SVGAGI come from the germline V gene (reference sequence).

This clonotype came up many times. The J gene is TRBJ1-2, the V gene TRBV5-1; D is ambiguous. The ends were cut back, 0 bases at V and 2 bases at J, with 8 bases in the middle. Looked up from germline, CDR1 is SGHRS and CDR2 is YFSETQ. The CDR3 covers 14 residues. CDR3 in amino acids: CASSLGPPNYGYTF. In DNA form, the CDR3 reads TGCGCCAGCAGCTTGGGCCCTCCAAACTATGGCTACACCTTC.

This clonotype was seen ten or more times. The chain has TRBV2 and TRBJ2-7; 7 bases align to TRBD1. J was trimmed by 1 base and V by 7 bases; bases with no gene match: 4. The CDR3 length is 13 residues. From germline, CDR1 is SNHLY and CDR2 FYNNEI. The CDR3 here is CASTIQGSYEQYF. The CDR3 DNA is TGTGCCAGCACTATACAGGGGTCCTACGAGCAGTACTTC.

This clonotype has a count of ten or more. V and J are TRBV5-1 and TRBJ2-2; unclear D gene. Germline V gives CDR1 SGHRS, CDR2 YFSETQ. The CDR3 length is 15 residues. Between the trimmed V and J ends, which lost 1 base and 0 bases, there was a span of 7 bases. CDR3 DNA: TGCGCCAGCAGCTTGTCAACGGCGAACACCGGGGAGCTGTTTTTT. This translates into CASSLSTANTGELFF.